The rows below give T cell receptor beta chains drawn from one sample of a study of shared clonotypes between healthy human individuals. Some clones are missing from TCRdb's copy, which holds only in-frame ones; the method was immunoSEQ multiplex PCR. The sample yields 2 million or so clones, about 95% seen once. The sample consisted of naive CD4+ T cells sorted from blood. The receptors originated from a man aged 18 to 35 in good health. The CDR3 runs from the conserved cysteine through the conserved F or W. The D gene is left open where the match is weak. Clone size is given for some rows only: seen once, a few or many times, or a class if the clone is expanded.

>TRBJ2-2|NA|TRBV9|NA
TGTGCCAGCAGGTCCAACTATGCGAACACCGGGGAGCTGTTTTTT
CASRSNYANTGELFF
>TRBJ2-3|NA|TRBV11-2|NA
TGTGCCAGCAGCTTTTCTTCAGGGAGAGGCACAGATACGCAGTATTTT
CASSFSSGRGTDTQYF
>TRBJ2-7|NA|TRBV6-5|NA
TGTGCCAGCGGAGACAGGTCCTACGAGCAGTACTTC
CASGDRSYEQYF
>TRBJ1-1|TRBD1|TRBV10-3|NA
TGTGCCATCAGGGGGACAGGGGCGGAGGGTGCTTTCTTT
CAIRGTGAEGAFF
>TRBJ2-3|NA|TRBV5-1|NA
TGCGCCAGCAGCAGCACAGGTGCCGATACGCAGTATTTT
CASSSTGADTQYF
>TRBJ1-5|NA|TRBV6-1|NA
TGTGCCAGCAGTGGAAGCCGCCAGCAGCCCCAGCATTTT
CASSGSRQQPQHF
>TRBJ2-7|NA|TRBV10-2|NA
TGCGCCAGCAGTGAGTCGGGGGTAGACGAGCAGTACTTC
CASSESGVDEQYF
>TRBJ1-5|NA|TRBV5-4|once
TGTGCCAGCAGCTCCGACAATCAGCCCCAGCATTTT
CASSSDNQPQHF
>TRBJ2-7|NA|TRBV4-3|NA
TGCGCCAGCAGCCAAGATATAGCCTACGAGCAGTACTTC
CASSQDIAYEQYF
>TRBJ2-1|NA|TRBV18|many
TGTGCCAGCTCACGCTCGGATGAGCAGTTCTTC
CASSRSDEQFF
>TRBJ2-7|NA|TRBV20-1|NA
TGCAGTGCCAAACAGGGTTGGGAGCAGTACTTC
CSAKQGWEQYF
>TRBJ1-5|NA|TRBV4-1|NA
TGCGCCAGCAGCCAAGACTCGGGAAATAGCAATCAGCCCCAGCATTTT
CASSQDSGNSNQPQHF
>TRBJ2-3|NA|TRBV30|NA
TGTGCCTGGGACCTAGCTTCCACAAATACGCAGTATTTT
CAWDLASTNTQYF
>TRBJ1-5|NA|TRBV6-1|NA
TGTGCCAGCAGTCCACCGGATAGCAATCAGCCCCAGCATTTT
CASSPPDSNQPQHF
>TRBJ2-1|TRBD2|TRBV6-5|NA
TGTGCCAGCCTGGGACTAGCGGACAATGAGCAGTTCTTC
CASLGLADNEQFF
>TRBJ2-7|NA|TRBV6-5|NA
TGTGCCAGCAGTAGTATTCAGGGGCTCTCCGAGCAGTACTTC
CASSSIQGLSEQYF
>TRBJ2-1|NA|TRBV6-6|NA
TGTGCCAGCAGTCCTACGGGACCGAAGCAGTTCTTC
CASSPTGPKQFF
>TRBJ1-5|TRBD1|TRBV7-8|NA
TGTGCCAGCAGCTTAGGGACAGGTCCCTACCTCCCCCAGCATTTT
CASSLGTGPYLPQHF
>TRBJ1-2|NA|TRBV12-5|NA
TGTGCTAGTGGTTTGGTACTAGGGGCCGACTATGGCTACACCTTC
CASGLVLGADYGYTF
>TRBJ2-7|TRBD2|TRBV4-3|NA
TGCGCCAGCAGCCAAGATCGACTAGCGGCAGCTAAGCAGTACTTC
CASSQDRLAAAKQYF
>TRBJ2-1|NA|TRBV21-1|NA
TGTGCCAGCAGCACAGGGGTGGACCACTACAATGAGCAGTTCTTC
CASSTGVDHYNEQFF
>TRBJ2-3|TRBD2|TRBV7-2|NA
TGTGCCAGCAACCCTAGCGGGAACACAGATACGCAGTATTTT
CASNPSGNTDTQYF
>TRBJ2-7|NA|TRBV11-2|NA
TGTGCCACGGGGAGGGGGATCGAGCAGTACTTC
CATGRGIEQYF
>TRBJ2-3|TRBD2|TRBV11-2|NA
TGTGCCAGCAGCCCGATAGCGGGAGCGGCAGATACGCAGTATTTT
CASSPIAGAADTQYF
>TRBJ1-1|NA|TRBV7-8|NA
TGTGCCAGCATCGACACGGGCAGGGGCGTTACGAACACTGAAGCTTTCTTT
CASIDTGRGVTNTEAFF
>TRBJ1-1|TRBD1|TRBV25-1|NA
TGTGCCAGCAAGGGGACAGGCATGAACACTGAAGCTTTCTTT
CASKGTGMNTEAFF
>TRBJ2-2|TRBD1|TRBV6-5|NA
TGTGCCAGCAGTTATACGGACAGGGGTACCGGGGAGCTGTTTTTT
CASSYTDRGTGELFF
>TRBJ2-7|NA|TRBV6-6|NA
TGTGCCAGCAGTGATAGGGAGAGCTCCTACGAGCAGTACTTC
CASSDRESSYEQYF
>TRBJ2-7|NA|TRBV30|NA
TGTGCCTGGACTCCCGGGCTCGGATTTTACGAGCAGTACTTC
CAWTPGLGFYEQYF
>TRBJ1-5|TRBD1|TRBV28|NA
TGTGCCAGCTCTCCCCCGGACAGGGGAAATCAGCCCCAGCATTTT
CASSPPDRGNQPQHF
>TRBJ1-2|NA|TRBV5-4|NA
TGTGCCAGCAGCTTCGGAGGGGCTAGCTATGGCTACACCTTC
CASSFGGASYGYTF
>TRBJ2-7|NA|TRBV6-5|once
TGTGCCAGCAGAGGGGGAACCCGTTGGGAGCAGTACTTC
CASRGGTRWEQYF
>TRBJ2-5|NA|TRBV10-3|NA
TGTGCCACCAGCCCGACGGGCATAGAGACCCAGTACTTC
CATSPTGIETQYF
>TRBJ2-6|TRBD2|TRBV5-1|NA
TGCGCCAGCAGCTTAGGGCTAGCGGGTGCTGGGGCCAACGTCCTGACTTTC
CASSLGLAGAGANVLTF
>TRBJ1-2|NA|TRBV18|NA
TGTGCCAGCTCACCGTTGCCCTGGGGGGCTGGGCCCTATGGCTACACCTTC
CASSPLPWGAGPYGYTF
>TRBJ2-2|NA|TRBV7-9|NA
TGTGCCATTTCGGGCGGGGAGCTGTTTTTT
CAISGGELFF
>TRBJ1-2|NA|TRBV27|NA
TGTGCCAGCAGTCCGCCAGGGACCAACTATGGCTACACCTTC
CASSPPGTNYGYTF
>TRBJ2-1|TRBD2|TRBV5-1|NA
TGCGCCACCCAGGAGTGGGGGGGATCCTACAATGAGCAGTTCTTC
CATQEWGGSYNEQFF
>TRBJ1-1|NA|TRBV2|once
TGTGCGGAGGGGAAGGGACCCAACACTGAAGCTTTCTTT
CAEGKGPNTEAFF
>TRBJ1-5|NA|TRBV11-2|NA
TGTGCCAGCAGCCCGAGCCGGGGCGACAATCAGCCCCAGCATTTT
CASSPSRGDNQPQHF
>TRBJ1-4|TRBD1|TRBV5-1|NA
TGCGCCAGCAGCGCCGGACAGGTTACTAATGAAAAACTGTTTTTT
CASSAGQVTNEKLFF
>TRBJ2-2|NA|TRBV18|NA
TGTGCCAGCTCACCGGGGTACAGGAACACCGGGGAGCTGTTTTTT
CASSPGYRNTGELFF
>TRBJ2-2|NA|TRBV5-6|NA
TGTGCCAGCAGCTTGGGGGAAATATTGTCCGGGGAGCTGTTTTTT
CASSLGEILSGELFF
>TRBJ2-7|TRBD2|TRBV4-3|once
TGCGCCAGCAGCCAAAAGAAGCGGGAGTATGGGTACGAGCAGTACTTC
CASSQKKREYGYEQYF
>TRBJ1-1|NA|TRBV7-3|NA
TGTGCCAGCAGCTTATATACCACTGAAGCTTTCTTT
CASSLYTTEAFF
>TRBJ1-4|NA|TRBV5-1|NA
TGCGCCAGCAGCTTCGGAGGGCCCGGGGAAAAACTGTTTTTT
CASSFGGPGEKLFF
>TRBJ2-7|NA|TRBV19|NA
TGTGCCAGTAGTATCCTAGTTTCCGGAGAGCAGTACTTC
CASSILVSGEQYF
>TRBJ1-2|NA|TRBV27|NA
TGTGCCAGCAGAAGAGCCGGTAACTATGGCTACACCTTC
CASRRAGNYGYTF